These 3 T cell receptor beta chains were sequenced from one sample in a study of T cell responses to AZD1222 COVID-19 vaccine. Only in-frame clones appear in the TCRdb table, and some are missing; sequencing was by immunoSEQ multiplex PCR. The data contain hundreds of thousands of clones, almost 95% of them singletons. Sequences were derived from peripheral blood, sampled 28 days after the second AZD1222 dose. The source of these receptors is an adult who received the AZD1222 COVID-19 vaccine.

The chain combines TRBV5-1 with TRBJ1-2, with D maybe TRBD1 (6 bases). The V end was cut by 0 bases, the J end by 8 bases, with 11 bases between. This CDR3 contains 13 residues. Germline assignment: CDR1 SGHRS and CDR2 YFSETQ. This chain's CDR3 is CASSLAHREGYTF. The CDR3 DNA follows: TGCGCCAGCAGCTTGGCCCACAGGGAGGGCTACACCTTC.

This clone was counted a single time. This CDR3 is also generated by other DNA sequences in the sample. The chain has TRBV9 and TRBJ1-5, with D tentatively TRBD1 (5 bases). V lost 2 bases, J lost 7 bases, and 13 bases lay in between. From germline, CDR1 is SGDLS and CDR2 YYNGEE. The CDR3 totals 14 residues. The CDR3 nucleotides are TGTGCCAGCAGCGTCGGGGGAGTGGGGCAGCCCCAGCATTTT. This sequence encodes CASSVGGVGQPQHF.

V gene TRBV24-1 combines with J gene TRBJ2-7; TRBD1 matches at 7 bases. Germline CDR1 reads KGHDR; CDR2 reads SFDVKD. V was clipped by 1 base and J by 9 bases; unmatched bases: 5. This CDR3 is built from 13 residues. The CDR3 sequence is CATSDLGGQGQYF. The CDR3 nucleotides read TGTGCCACCAGTGATTTAGGGGGCCAGGGGCAGTACTTC.